The 30 T cell receptor beta chains given below trace back to one sample, sequenced in a study of molecular identifiers for immune sequencing clone quantification. From the PCR reads, TCRdb called clonotypes with MiXCR, one entry per CDR3 protein. The top ten clones hold around 1.8% of a sample with around 54,000 distinct CDR3 sequences, approximately 26% of them seen once. Material: naive CD8+ T cells from blood, with Jurkat cell RNA spiked in. As for subset: FACS-sorted CD8+CD4-CCR7+CD45RA+ naive T cells. The source of these receptors is a human donor in good health. Some libraries in this study had Jurkat cell RNA spiked in.

This clonotype was detected many times. The chain combines TRBV7-9 with TRBJ1-3; no clear D gene. In germline, CDR1 is SEHNR, CDR2 FQNEAQ (reference sequence). The CDR3 spans 20 residues. V gave up 5 bases and J gave up 0 bases, with 26 bases separating them. The CDR3 spells CASSLAPGRVLQNSGNTIYF. The CDR3 DNA follows: TGTGCCAGCAGCCTCGCCCCCGGGAGGGTCCTTCAGAACTCTGGAAACACCATATATTTT.

Remarks on this clonotype: Just one base apart from a much larger clone, this may be a read error. V is TRBV27 and J is TRBJ2-7, with TRBD1 identical over 8 bases. Trimming cost V 5 bases and J 6 bases; bases outside gene matches: 9. The germline V gene encodes CDR1 MNHEY and CDR2 SMNVEV (reference sequence). CDR3 size: 14 residues. CDR3 loop: CASSPPGTGGEQYF. Here the CDR3 DNA reads TGTGCCAGCAGTCCCCCCGGGACAGGAGGCGAGCAGTACTTC.

To note about this clonotype: Since a much larger clone is just one base distant, this may be a read error. This sequence joins TRBV3-1 and TRBJ2-2, with 12 bases that match TRBD2. This CDR3 region has 17 residues. CDR1 is LGHDT and CDR2 is YNNKEL in the germline V gene (reference sequence). With V trimmed by 4 bases and J by 6 bases, 9 bases remained unmatched. The CDR3 DNA is TGTGCCAGCAGCCTGACTAGCGGGAGAGGGTACGCCGGGGAGCTGTTTTTT. This gives the protein CASSLTSGRGYAGELFF. Full variable domain (remainder filled in from reference TRBV3-1 and TRBJ2-2): DTAVSQTPKYLVTQMGNDKSIKCEQNLGHDTMYWYKQDSKKFLKIMFSYNNKELIINETVPNRFSPKSPDKAHLNLHINSLELGDSAVYFCASSLTSGRGYAGELFFGEGSRLTVL.

This clonotype was counted at least ten times. This chain connects TRBV11-2 to TRBJ2-2; D perhaps matches TRBD2 (6 bases). This CDR3 spans 18 amino acids. The germline V gene encodes CDR1 SGHAT and CDR2 FQNNGV. The V end was cut by 2 bases, the J end by 7 bases, with 23 bases between. The CDR3 here is CASSLSRGNGGGHGELFF. The DNA for the CDR3 is TGTGCCAGCAGCTTATCGAGAGGAAACGGGGGAGGTCACGGGGAGCTGTTTTTT.

In this sample, this clonotype turned up many times. This chain uses TRBV27 with TRBJ2-7; unclear D gene. V was clipped by 5 bases and J by 7 bases, with 18 bases between them. CDR1 and CDR2 (germline): MNHEY, SMNVEV (reference sequence). The CDR3 length is 14 residues. The DNA for the CDR3 is TGTGCCAGCAGTCCCGGCCAGCCCCAGAGGGAGCAGTACTTC. This sequence encodes CASSPGQPQREQYF.

For this clonotype: This may come from a read error, since a much larger clone is one base off. The chain has TRBV5-8 and TRBJ2-3, with 9 bases matching TRBD1. The CDR3 is 17 residues long. Germline V CDR1 and CDR2: SGHTS, YDEGEE. The CDR3 protein is CACSFVLGTGYTDTQYF. The CDR3 DNA sequence: TGTGCCTGCAGCTTCGTCCTCGGGACAGGGTACACAGATACGCAGTATTTT.

As for this clonotype: A read error may explain this, as a much larger clone is one base away. Since the CDR3 does not end with the conserved phenylalanine or tryptophan, this likely comes from a read error. The V gene is TRBV7-2, the J gene TRBJ2-1, with D possibly being TRBD1 (6 bases). The CDR3 runs to 14 residues. Germline V CDR1 and CDR2: SGHTA, FQGNSA. V lost 4 bases and J 5 bases, leaving 12 bases between the germline ends. The CDR3 coding sequence is TGTGCCAGCAGCTCGGACAGCGTTAACAATGAGCAGTTCTCC. It codes for CASSSDSVNNEQFS.

On this clonotype itself: This sequence may be a read error, since a much larger clone differs from it by one base. The rearrangement joins TRBV4-1 to TRBJ1-3, with D possibly TRBD1 on 5 matching bases. V was trimmed by 8 bases and J by 4 bases, leaving 15 bases between them. This CDR3 contains 14 residues. From germline, CDR1 is MGHRA and CDR2 YSYEKL. CDR3 nucleotides: TGCGCCAGCGGCCCCCGGGACGTGGGAAACACCATATATTTT. It translates to CASGPRDVGNTIYF.

Concerning this clonotype: The junction differs from germline at one of its ends, possibly a read error. V and J are TRBV12-3 or TRBV12-4 and TRBJ2-7, with 7 positions matching TRBD1. The CDR3 totals 13 residues. The CDR3 nucleotides read TGTGCCAGCAGTTTGGACAGGACCTACGAGCAGTGCTTC. It encodes CASSLDRTYEQCF.

The table lists this clonotype with a few counts. A read error may explain this, as a much larger clone is one base away. The genes are TRBV4-1 and TRBJ1-2; possibly TRBD1 for D (5 bases). The CDR3 has 14 amino acids. Germline V lookup: CDR1 MGHRA, CDR2 YSYEKL. The CDR3: CASSPSPGDSGHTF. In nucleotides, the CDR3 is TGCGCCAGCAGCCCCTCCCCGGGGGACTCTGGCCACACCTTC.

This clonotype was detected once. This may come from a read error, since a much larger clone is one base off. DNA of the CDR3: TGCGCCGGCAGCTTAAACGGACAGCCTAGCACAGATACGCAGTATTTT. Translated, it gives CAGSLNGQPSTDTQYF. The chain employs TRBV5-1 and TRBJ2-3, with D tentatively TRBD1 (6 bases). CDR3 length equals 16 residues. Germline lookup yields CDR1 SGHRS and CDR2 YFSETQ. Looking up the rest from reference TRBV5-1 and TRBJ2-3 gives the full variable domain: KAGVTQTPRYLIKTRGQQVTLSCSPISGHRSVSWYQQTPGQGLQFLFEYFSETQRNKGNFPGRFSGRQFSNSRSEMNVSTLELGDSALYLCAGSLNGQPSTDTQYFGPGTRLTVL.

With respect to this clonotype: One end of the junction does not line up with germline, which may come from a read error. The V gene is TRBV28, the J gene TRBJ2-7; maybe TRBD2 (5 bases). This CDR3 contains 14 residues. Per germline, CDR1 MDHEN and CDR2 SYDVKM. This CDR3 is CASSLPVEVAEPSF. CDR3 nucleotides: TGTGCCAGCAGTTTACCAGTGGAGGTGGCCGAGCCGTCCTTC.

CDR3 DNA sequence: TGTGCCAGCAGTTTAAGTTTCGGGGACATCGCGTACGAGCAGTACTTC. This sequence encodes CASSLSFGDIAYEQYF. The chain is built from TRBV27 and TRBJ2-7; perhaps TRBD1 as D (6 bases). The CDR3 runs to 16 residues. CDR1 is MNHEY, CDR2 SMNVEV, per germline (reference sequence). Trimming removed 2 bases at V and 4 bases at J, with 18 bases between.

In this sample, this clonotype turned up many times. Here the CDR3 reads CARRQGLNEQFF. The CDR3 DNA is TGTGCCAGAAGACAGGGTCTCAATGAGCAGTTCTTC. The chain couples TRBV2 to TRBJ2-1; TRBD1 matches at 7 bases. Germline V lookup: CDR1 SNHLY, CDR2 FYNNEI. CDR3 size: 12 residues. The ends lost 9 bases at V and 6 bases at J; junction bases unmatched: 5.

This clonotype has ten or more counts. The chain uses TRBV6-2 or TRBV6-3 and TRBJ2-1, with D uncertain. Germline V CDR1 and CDR2: MNHEY, SVGEGT. Trimming left V 4 bases short and J 7 bases short, with 17 bases between. The length of the CDR3 is 15 residues. The CDR3 sequence is CASSSQVGTWNEQFF. The CDR3 bases are TGTGCCAGCAGTTCGCAAGTGGGCACGTGGAATGAGCAGTTCTTC.

This clonotype occurred many times. The chain links TRBV27 to TRBJ2-4; weak D call: TRBD2 (6 bases). The CDR3 spans 16 residues. Germline V gives CDR1 MNHEY, CDR2 SMNVEV (reference sequence). Trimming removed 3 bases at V and 0 bases at J, with 12 bases between. CDR3 amino acids: CASSFPGDLAKNIQYF. The CDR3, as DNA: TGTGCCAGCAGTTTCCCGGGGGACCTAGCCAAAAACATTCAGTACTTC.

This clonotype was seen more than once but under ten times. This sequence joins TRBV30 and TRBJ1-1, with 8 bases lining up with TRBD1. Germline trimming cut 0 bases from V and 5 bases from J; bases unmatched to any gene: 5. CDR1 GTSNPN and CDR2 SVGIG come from the germline V gene (reference sequence). There are 14 residues in the CDR3. CDR3 region: CAWSVGQGVTEAFF. CDR3 DNA: TGTGCCTGGAGTGTCGGACAGGGTGTTACTGAAGCTTTCTTT.

The chain employs TRBV2 and TRBJ2-3; D is possibly TRBD1 or TRBD2 (6 bases each). This CDR3 spans 13 amino acids. V lost 6 bases, J lost 4 bases, and 11 bases lay in between. The germline V gene encodes CDR1 SNHLY and CDR2 FYNNEI. In DNA form, the CDR3 reads TGTGCCAGCAGGGAGAGGGGGGCAGATACGCAGTATTTT. Translation gives CASRERGADTQYF.

This clonotype came up a few times. The chain couples TRBV28 to TRBJ2-7; D may be TRBD1 or TRBD2 (5 bases each). CDR1 is MDHEN, CDR2 SYDVKM, per germline. V lost 6 bases to trimming and J lost 6 bases, with 12 bases between them. This CDR3 spans 12 amino acids. CDR3 sequence reads: CASRGVLLEQYF. The CDR3 DNA sequence: TGTGCCAGCAGGGGGGTCCTACTCGAGCAGTACTTC.

On this clonotype: A much larger clone lies one base from this, so it may be a read error. The V and J genes are TRBV14 and TRBJ1-2; the D is unclear. The CDR3 runs 16 residues. From germline, CDR1 is SGHDN and CDR2 FVKESK. The V and J ends lost 1 base and 11 bases respectively, with 23 bases between them. The CDR3 is CASSQGAVRLTGGYTF. CDR3 sequence (DNA): TGTGCCAGCAGCCAAGGAGCGGTGAGGCTGACGGGCGGATACACCTTC.

This clonotype was observed many times. The V gene is TRBV6-5, the J gene TRBJ2-1; no clear D gene. Germline V gene lookup returns CDR1 MNHEY and CDR2 SVGAGI. The CDR3 contains 11 residues. Trimming stripped 7 bases from V and 7 bases from J, with 8 bases between. In DNA, the CDR3 is TGTGCCAGCACCAGGAGTAATGAGCAGTTCTTC. Protein sequence: CASTRSNEQFF.

This clonotype was detected ten times or more. The chain employs TRBV24-1 and TRBJ1-5; D uncertain. V was trimmed by 4 bases and J by 9 bases, leaving 9 bases between them. This CDR3 is built from 12 residues. Germline CDR1 KGHDR, CDR2 SFDVKD. The CDR3: CATSDKGTPQHF. In DNA form, the CDR3 reads TGTGCCACCAGTGACAAGGGTACGCCCCAGCATTTT.

This clonotype has ten or more counts. The chain recombines TRBV6-2 or TRBV6-3 with TRBJ2-3, with D perhaps TRBD1 (5 bases). CDR3 length: 15 amino acids. V shed 2 bases and J shed 3 bases, with 12 bases lying between them. Per the germline V gene, CDR1 is MNHEY and CDR2 is SVGEGT. The CDR3 here is CASSYGAGRTDTQYF. DNA of the CDR3: TGTGCCAGCAGTTACGGGGCAGGGCGAACAGATACGCAGTATTTT.

Written as DNA, the CDR3 is TGCAGCGTCGGTAGCGGCTACGAGCAGTACTTC. It is translated as CSVGSGYEQYF. The chain recombines TRBV29-1 with TRBJ2-7; D is perhaps TRBD2 (6 bases). V was clipped by 6 bases and J by 3 bases, with 9 bases between them. Germline assignment: CDR1 SQVTM and CDR2 ANQGSEA. The CDR3 sequence is 11 residues long.

This clonotype was counted many times. The CDR3 DNA follows: TGTGCCAGCAACCCCAGTGGGGCTACAGATACGCAGTATTTT. It is translated as CASNPSGATDTQYF. The chain recombines TRBV6-2 or TRBV6-3 with TRBJ2-3; a possible D gene is TRBD1 (5 bases). Germline values: CDR1 MNHEY, CDR2 SVGEGT. This CDR3 contains 14 residues. V was pared by 7 bases and J by 3 bases, with 14 bases between.

This clonotype has more than one count but fewer than ten. The genes are TRBV5-4 and TRBJ2-1; D ambiguous. The CDR3 has 13 residues. Between the trimmed V and J ends, which lost 0 bases and 7 bases, there was a span of 8 bases. Germline V gives CDR1 SGHNT, CDR2 YYREEE (reference sequence). CDR3 sequence (DNA): TGTGCCAGCAGCTTGGCCACCGATAATGAGCAGTTCTTC. Translating it yields CASSLATDNEQFF.

Concerning this clonotype: One end of the junction fails to match germline, which may point to a read error. V gene TRBV20-1 combines with J gene TRBJ2-5, with TRBD2 matching 14 bases. The CDR3 loop spans 16 amino acids. Germline V lookup: CDR1 DFQATT, CDR2 SNEGSKA (reference sequence). The CDR3 sequence: CSAIRTSGGLGAPPSF. For the CDR3, the DNA is TGCAGTGCTATACGGACTAGCGGGGGGCTAGGGGCGCCCCCGTCCTTC.

The table lists this clonotype with many counts. V usage is TRBV6-5 and J usage is TRBJ2-7; TRBD1 matches 10 bases. The trim removed 4 bases at V and 2 bases at J, leaving 5 bases unmatched. The CDR3 consists of 15 residues. Germline V CDR1 and CDR2: MNHEY, SVGAGI. CDR3 protein: CASSLSGTGAYEQYF. CDR3 coding DNA: TGTGCCAGCAGTTTATCCGGGACAGGGGCCTACGAGCAGTACTTC.

This clonotype was observed a single time. In nucleotides, the CDR3 is TGCGCCAGCAGCCAAGGTGCAACGGGGCCCCCCTACGCGCCGTACTTC. This sequence encodes CASSQGATGPPYAPYF. The chain joins TRBV4-3 to TRBJ2-7, with D perhaps being TRBD1 or TRBD2 (5 bases each). The CDR3 covers 16 residues. Trimming cost V 1 base and J 12 bases, with 25 bases left between them. CDR1 LGHNA and CDR2 YSLEER come from the germline V gene.

This clonotype was detected many times. The chain is built from TRBV7-2 and TRBJ2-3, with D maybe TRBD2 (6 bases). This CDR3 has 16 residues. Germline V gives CDR1 SGHTA, CDR2 FQGNSA. V was pared by 2 bases and J by 0 bases, with 12 bases between. The CDR3 coding sequence is TGTGCCAGCAGCTTATGGTCCGGGACTAGCACAGATACGCAGTATTTT. Encoded protein: CASSLWSGTSTDTQYF.